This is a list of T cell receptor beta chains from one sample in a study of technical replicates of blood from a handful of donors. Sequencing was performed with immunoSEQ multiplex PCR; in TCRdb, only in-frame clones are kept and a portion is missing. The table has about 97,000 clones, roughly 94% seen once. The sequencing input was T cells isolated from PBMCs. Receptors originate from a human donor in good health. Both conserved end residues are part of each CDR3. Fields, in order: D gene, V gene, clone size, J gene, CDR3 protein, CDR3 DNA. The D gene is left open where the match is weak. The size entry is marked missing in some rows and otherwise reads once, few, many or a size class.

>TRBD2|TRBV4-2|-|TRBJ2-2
CASSQIAGGTGELFF
TGTGCCAGCAGCCAAATAGCGGGAGGGACCGGGGAGCTGTTTTTT
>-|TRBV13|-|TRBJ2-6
CASSSYTGPGANVLTF
TGTGCCAGCAGCTCATATACAGGTCCGGGGGCCAACGTCCTGACTTTC
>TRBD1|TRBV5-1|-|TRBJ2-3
CASSTQGTDTQYF
TGCGCCAGCTCGACACAGGGGACAGATACGCAGTATTTT
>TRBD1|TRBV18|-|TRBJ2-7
CASSEGGQGYYEQYF
TGTGCCAGCTCCGAAGGGGGACAGGGGTACTACGAGCAGTACTTC
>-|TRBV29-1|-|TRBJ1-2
CSVEGQGYGYTF
TGCAGCGTTGAAGGGCAGGGCTATGGCTACACCTTC
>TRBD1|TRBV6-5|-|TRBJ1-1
CASSFIRTGGPEAFF
TGTGCCAGCAGTTTTATAAGGACAGGGGGGCCCGAAGCTTTCTTT
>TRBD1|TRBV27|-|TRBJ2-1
CASRLRPGQGSEQFF
TGTGCCAGCAGATTACGGCCGGGACAGGGGAGTGAGCAGTTCTTC
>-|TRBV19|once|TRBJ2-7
CASSIRESYEQYF
TGTGCCAGTAGTATCAGGGAATCCTACGAGCAGTACTTC
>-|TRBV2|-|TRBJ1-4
CASSVRRDSGEKLFF
TGTGCCAGCAGTGTTCGACGGGACTCCGGAGAAAAACTGTTTTTT
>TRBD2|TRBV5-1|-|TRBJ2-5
CASSLTLAGAQETQYF
TGCGCCAGCAGCTTGACACTAGCGGGAGCGCAAGAGACCCAGTACTTC
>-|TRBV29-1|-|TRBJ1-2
CSVELVTGYTF
TGCAGCGTAGAGTTAGTTACTGGCTACACCTTC
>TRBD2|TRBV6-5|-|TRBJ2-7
CASRPTSGKAEQYF
TGTGCCAGCAGACCAACTAGCGGGAAAGCCGAGCAGTACTTC
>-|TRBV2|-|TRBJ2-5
CASRLVETQYF
TGTGCCAGCAGATTAGTAGAGACCCAGTACTTC
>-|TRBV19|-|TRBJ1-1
CASSWGRTEAFF
TGTGCCAGTAGTTGGGGCAGGACTGAAGCTTTCTTT
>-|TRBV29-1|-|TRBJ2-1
CSALPDSFYNEQFF
TGCAGCGCCCTGCCCGACAGTTTCTACAATGAGCAGTTCTTC
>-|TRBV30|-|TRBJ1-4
CAWSVGAGKEKLFF
TGTGCCTGGAGTGTAGGGGCGGGGAAAGAAAAACTGTTTTTT
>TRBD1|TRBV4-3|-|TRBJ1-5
CASSRELRDRASAQHF
TGCGCCAGCAGCCGAGAACTACGGGACAGGGCATCGGCCCAGCATTTT
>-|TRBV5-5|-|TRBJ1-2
CASSFLTVNYGYTF
TGTGCCAGCAGCTTTCTTACAGTTAACTATGGCTACACCTTC
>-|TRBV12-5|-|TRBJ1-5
CASGLRGGASNQPQHF
TGTGCTAGTGGTTTGAGGGGGGGGGCTAGCAATCAGCCCCAGCATTTT
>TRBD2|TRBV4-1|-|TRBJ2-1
CASSLLHQSSGGFNEQFF
TGCGCCAGCAGCCTACTTCACCAATCTAGCGGAGGCTTCAATGAGCAGTTCTTC
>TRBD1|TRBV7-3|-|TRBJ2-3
CASSLGDREDTQYF
TGTGCCAGCAGCTTAGGGGACAGGGAAGATACGCAGTATTTT
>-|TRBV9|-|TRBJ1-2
CASSHGLGDYGYTF
TGTGCCAGCAGCCACGGACTGGGTGACTATGGCTACACCTTC
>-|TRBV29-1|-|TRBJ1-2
CSVATSGGSLYGYTF
TGCAGCGTTGCAACCTCAGGTGGAAGTCTCTATGGCTACACCTTC
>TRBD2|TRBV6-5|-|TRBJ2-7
CASSFTSGNVRQYF
TGTGCCAGCAGCTTCACTAGCGGGAACGTCAGGCAGTACTTC
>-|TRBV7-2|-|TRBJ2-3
CASSLTRNPTDTQYF
TGTGCCAGCAGCTTGACTAGAAATCCCACAGATACGCAGTATTTT
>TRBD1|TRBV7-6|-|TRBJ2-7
CASSLAPGGTAGGTYEQYF
TGTGCCAGCAGCTTAGCCCCCGGGGGAACTGCAGGGGGCACCTACGAGCAGTACTTC
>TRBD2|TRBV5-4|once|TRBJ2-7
CASSSRSGGISYEQYF
TGTGCCAGCAGCTCAAGGAGCGGGGGGATCTCCTACGAGCAGTACTTC
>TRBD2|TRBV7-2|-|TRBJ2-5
CASSPSGRRETQYF
TGTGCCAGCAGCCCTAGCGGGAGACGAGAGACCCAGTACTTC
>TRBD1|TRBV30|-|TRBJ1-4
CAWGSWGQGARGGEKLFF
TGTGCCTGGGGTTCGTGGGGACAGGGGGCACGGGGCGGTGAAAAACTGTTTTTT
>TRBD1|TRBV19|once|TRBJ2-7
CASSGDSSYEQYF
TGTGCCAGTAGCGGGGACAGCTCCTACGAGCAGTACTTC
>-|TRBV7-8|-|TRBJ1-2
CASSLAKGVSYGYTF
TGTGCCAGCAGCTTAGCAAAGGGGGTCTCCTATGGCTACACCTTC
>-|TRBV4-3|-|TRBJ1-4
CASSQVTGFNEKLFF
TGCGCCAGCAGCCAAGTCACCGGGTTTAATGAAAAACTGTTTTTT
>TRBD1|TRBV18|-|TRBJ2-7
CASSPTGTESNEQYF
TGTGCCAGCTCACCAACCGGGACAGAAAGTAACGAGCAGTACTTC
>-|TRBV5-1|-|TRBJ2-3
CASSSGQRGDTQYF
TGCGCCAGCAGCTCCGGACAGAGGGGAGATACGCAGTATTTT
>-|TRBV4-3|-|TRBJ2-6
CASSQDSGAGANVLTF
TGCGCCAGCAGCCAAGACTCAGGGGCTGGGGCCAACGTCCTGACTTTC
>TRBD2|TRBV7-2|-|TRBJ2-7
CASAPYLAAYEQYF
TGTGCCAGCGCTCCGTACCTAGCGGCCTACGAGCAGTACTTC
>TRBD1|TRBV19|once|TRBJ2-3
CASRPPTGGSAAAFTDTQYF
TGTGCCAGTCGTCCTCCGACAGGGGGCTCAGCGGCAGCCTTCACAGATACGCAGTATTTT
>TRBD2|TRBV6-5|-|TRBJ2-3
CASSSGTSGPTDTQYF
TGTGCCAGCAGTTCCGGGACTAGCGGTCCCACAGATACGCAGTATTTT
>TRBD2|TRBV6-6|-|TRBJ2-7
CASRPLAGGYEQYF
TGTGCCAGCAGGCCGCTAGCGGGAGGTTACGAGCAGTACTTC
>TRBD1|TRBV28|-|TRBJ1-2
CASILRQGSNYGYTF
TGTGCCAGCATTCTGAGACAGGGGTCGAACTATGGCTACACCTTC
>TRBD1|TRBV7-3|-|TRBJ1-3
CASSLTGTGNTIYF
TGTGCCAGCAGCTTGACAGGGACTGGAAACACCATATATTTT
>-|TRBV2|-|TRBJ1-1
CASSLTAAHTEAFF
TGTGCCAGCAGCTTAACAGCCGCCCACACTGAAGCTTTCTTT
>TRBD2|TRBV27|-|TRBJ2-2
CASSFSAIGLADQWDTGELFF
TGTGCCAGCAGTTTCTCCGCTATCGGGCTAGCGGATCAATGGGACACCGGGGAGCTGTTTTTT
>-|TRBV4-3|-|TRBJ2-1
CASSETPGSEGMDEQFF
TGCGCCAGCAGCGAGACCCCCGGGAGCGAGGGAATGGATGAGCAGTTCTTC
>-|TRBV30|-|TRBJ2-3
CAWDRSGDTQYF
TGTGCCTGGGATAGGTCGGGGGATACGCAGTATTTT
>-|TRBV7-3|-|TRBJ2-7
CASSPRAGNYEQYF
TGTGCCAGCAGCCCCAGAGCGGGCAACTACGAGCAGTACTTC
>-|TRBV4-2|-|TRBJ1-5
CASSQLTGSNQPQHF
TGTGCCAGCAGCCAGCTGACAGGTAGCAATCAGCCCCAGCATTTT
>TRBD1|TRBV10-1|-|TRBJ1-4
CASSEAGGEEKLFF
TGCGCCAGCAGTGAGGCAGGGGGAGAAGAAAAACTGTTTTTT
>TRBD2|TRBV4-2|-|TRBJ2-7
CASSQEGIAGGPRYEQYF
TGTGCCAGCAGCCAAGAAGGGATAGCGGGAGGGCCTCGGTACGAGCAGTACTTC
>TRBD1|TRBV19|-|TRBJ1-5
CASRTDRASNQPQHF
TGTGCCAGTAGAACTGACAGGGCAAGCAATCAGCCCCAGCATTTT
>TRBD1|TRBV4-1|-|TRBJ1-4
CASSQMGQGYEKLFF
TGCGCCAGCAGCCAAATGGGACAGGGGTACGAAAAACTGTTTTTT
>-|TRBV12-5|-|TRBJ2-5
CASGLGPGETQYF
TGTGCTAGTGGCCTGGGGCCGGGAGAGACCCAGTACTTC
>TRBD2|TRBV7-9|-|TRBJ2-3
CASSQTSGNADTQYF
TGTGCCAGCAGCCAGACTAGCGGGAATGCAGATACGCAGTATTTT
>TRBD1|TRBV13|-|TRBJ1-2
CASSFPGQENYGYTF
TGTGCCAGCAGCTTTCCGGGACAGGAAAACTATGGCTACACCTTC
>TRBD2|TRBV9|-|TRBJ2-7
CASSEGLAGVYEQYF
TGTGCCAGCAGCGAGGGACTAGCGGGAGTCTACGAGCAGTACTTC
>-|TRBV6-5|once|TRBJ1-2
CASSTYYQGSYGYTF
TGTGCCAGCAGTACCTATTATCAGGGATCGTATGGCTACACCTTC
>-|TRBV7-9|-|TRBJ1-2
CASSLRQAGGYTF
TGTGCCAGCAGCTTAAGACAGGCCGGTGGCTACACCTTC
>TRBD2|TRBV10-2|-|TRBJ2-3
CASSESVAGETDTQYF
TGCGCCAGCAGTGAGTCGGTAGCGGGGGAAACAGATACGCAGTATTTT
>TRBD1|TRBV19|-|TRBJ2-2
CASSYPGTANTGELFF
TGTGCCAGTAGCTACCCCGGGACAGCGAACACCGGGGAGCTGTTTTTT
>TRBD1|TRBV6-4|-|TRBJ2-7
CASSVGQGPGYEQYF
TGTGCCAGCAGTGTTGGACAGGGCCCGGGGTACGAGCAGTACTTC